This is a list of T cell receptor beta chains from one sample in a study of blood T cells in healthy people across ages. TCRdb ran MiXCR on the 5' RACE reads and lists one entry per CDR3 protein. The table shows 1.5 million to 2 million distinct CDR3 sequences, with 25% to 30% occurring only once. The sequenced sample was blood. The origin of the receptors is a woman in her 30s in good health. CDR3s include the opening cysteine and the closing phenylalanine or tryptophan. The D gene is left open where the match is weak. Some rows have no size entry. The others give once, few or many, or a class for an expanded clone.

J: TRBJ1-1; V: TRBV12-3/TRBV12-4; size: few; D: TRBD1; CDR3: CASSLGRGQGAVYTEAFF; DNA: TGTGCCAGCAGTTTAGGGCGGGGACAGGGGGCAGTGTACACTGAAGCTTTCTTT
J: TRBJ2-7; V: TRBV7-9; size: NA; D: TRBD2; CDR3: CANSFRSSGRYEQYF; DNA: TGTGCCAACAGCTTTCGGTCTAGCGGACGATACGAGCAGTACTTC
J: TRBJ2-3; V: TRBV5-5; size: few; D: TRBD1; CDR3: CASRMGQTTDTQYF; DNA: TGTGCCAGCAGGATGGGACAGACCACAGATACGCAGTATTTT
J: TRBJ1-2; V: TRBV20-1; size: NA; D: NA; CDR3: CSARVGGLGYTF; DNA: TGCAGTGCTAGAGTGGGGGGGCTGGGCTACACCTTC
J: TRBJ2-3; V: TRBV4-2; size: NA; D: TRBD2; CDR3: CASSQGWWSGGSIADTQYF; DNA: TGTGCCAGCAGCCAAGGGTGGTGGAGCGGGGGGTCGATTGCAGATACGCAGTATTTT
J: TRBJ2-7; V: TRBV27; size: NA; D: TRBD1; CDR3: CASSLSEGGPYEQYF; DNA: TGTGCCAGCAGTTTATCAGAAGGGGGCCCCTACGAGCAGTACTTC
J: TRBJ1-2; V: TRBV7-9; size: few; D: NA; CDR3: CASSLGSGQFYGYTF; DNA: TGTGCCAGCAGCTTAGGGAGCGGACAGTTCTATGGCTACACCTTC
J: TRBJ2-7; V: TRBV20-1; size: NA; D: TRBD2; CDR3: CSAHGTSGGPGLEQYF; DNA: TGCAGTGCCCACGGGACTAGCGGGGGCCCAGGACTCGAGCAGTACTTC
J: TRBJ1-2; V: TRBV6-1; size: few; D: NA; CDR3: CASSEWRMDYGYTF; DNA: TGTGCCAGCAGTGAGTGGCGAATGGACTATGGCTACACCTTC
J: TRBJ1-1; V: TRBV12-3/TRBV12-4; size: NA; D: TRBD1; CDR3: CASTRGVRNTEAFF; DNA: TGTGCCAGCACCAGGGGGGTTAGGAACACTGAAGCTTTCTTT
J: TRBJ2-7; V: TRBV27; size: NA; D: NA; CDR3: CASSSREGTYEQYF; DNA: TGTGCCAGCAGTTCCCGAGAGGGGACCTACGAGCAGTACTTC
J: TRBJ2-7; V: TRBV12-3/TRBV12-4; size: many; D: TRBD2; CDR3: CASSEASGSHEQYF; DNA: TGTGCCAGCAGTGAGGCTAGCGGGAGCCACGAGCAGTACTTC
J: TRBJ2-1; V: TRBV6-2/TRBV6-3; size: few; D: TRBD2; CDR3: CASRLAGTRDNEQFF; DNA: TGTGCCAGCCGACTAGCGGGAACTAGGGACAATGAGCAGTTCTTC
J: TRBJ2-1; V: TRBV4-1; size: many; D: NA; CDR3: CASSLTTDYNEQFF; DNA: TGCGCCAGCAGTTTAACGACAGATTACAATGAGCAGTTCTTC
J: TRBJ2-3; V: TRBV9; size: few; D: NA; CDR3: CASSSPGEADTQYF; DNA: TGTGCCAGCAGCTCACCGGGGGAGGCAGATACGCAGTATTTT
J: TRBJ1-2; V: TRBV20-1; size: few; D: NA; CDR3: CSVSPQGHGYTF; DNA: TGCAGTGTCAGCCCTCAGGGTCATGGCTACACCTTC
J: TRBJ2-2; V: TRBV10-3; size: few; D: TRBD1; CDR3: CAISSGTGGIGELFF; DNA: TGTGCCATCAGCTCCGGGACAGGGGGCATCGGGGAGCTGTTTTTT
J: TRBJ1-2; V: TRBV5-1; size: few; D: NA; CDR3: CASSLDPGIGVNYGYTF; DNA: TGCGCCAGCAGCTTGGATCCGGGGATTGGAGTAAACTATGGCTACACCTTC
J: TRBJ1-2; V: TRBV5-1; size: NA; D: NA; CDR3: CASSLATREGGYTF; DNA: TGCGCCAGCAGCTTGGCCACCAGGGAGGGTGGCTACACCTTC
J: TRBJ1-1; V: TRBV28; size: NA; D: TRBD1; CDR3: CASRTRGQVTEAFF; DNA: TGTGCCAGCAGGACCAGGGGGCAAGTAACTGAAGCTTTCTTT
J: TRBJ2-1; V: TRBV20-1; size: NA; D: TRBD2; CDR3: CSAHSGTYNEQFF; DNA: TGCAGTGCTCATAGCGGGACCTACAATGAGCAGTTCTTC
J: TRBJ1-2; V: TRBV5-1; size: many; D: TRBD1; CDR3: CASSYDRDRSNYGYTF; DNA: TGCGCCAGCAGTTACGACAGGGATCGCTCTAACTATGGCTACACCTTC
J: TRBJ2-1; V: TRBV5-6; size: few; D: TRBD2; CDR3: CASSLLAGGYTYNEQFF; DNA: TGTGCCAGCAGCTTGCTAGCGGGGGGCTATACCTACAATGAGCAGTTCTTC
J: TRBJ2-1; V: TRBV7-2; size: many; D: NA; CDR3: CASSRSRGEQFF; DNA: TGTGCCAGCAGCCGTAGCAGAGGTGAGCAGTTCTTC
J: TRBJ2-4; V: TRBV25-1; size: few; D: TRBD2; CDR3: CASSEYAGGNIRYF; DNA: TGTGCCAGCAGTGAATACGCGGGGGGAAACATTCGGTACTTC
J: TRBJ2-5; V: TRBV15; size: NA; D: NA; CDR3: CATSPSWTDQETQYF; DNA: TGTGCCACCAGCCCCTCTTGGACAGACCAAGAGACCCAGTACTTC
J: TRBJ2-7; V: TRBV5-1; size: NA; D: NA; CDR3: CASSLARDSNEQYF; DNA: TGCGCCAGCAGCTTGGCGAGGGACTCTAACGAGCAGTACTTC
J: TRBJ2-7; V: TRBV14; size: NA; D: NA; CDR3: CASSQDSVGGEQYF; DNA: TGTGCCAGCAGCCAAGATTCGGTGGGGGGCGAGCAGTACTTC
J: TRBJ2-1; V: TRBV7-2; size: few; D: TRBD1; CDR3: CASSFTPGQGGRSSYNEQFF; DNA: TGTGCCAGCAGCTTTACTCCGGGACAGGGGGGCCGGAGCTCCTACAATGAGCAGTTCTTC
J: TRBJ1-2; V: TRBV12-3/TRBV12-4; size: NA; D: NA; CDR3: CASRRGNSVYGYTF; DNA: TGTGCCAGCAGGCGCGGCAACAGCGTCTATGGCTACACCTTC
J: TRBJ1-1; V: TRBV9; size: few; D: TRBD1; CDR3: CASSVVGGQGTEAFF; DNA: TGTGCCAGCAGCGTAGTAGGGGGCCAGGGCACTGAAGCTTTCTTT
J: TRBJ2-1; V: TRBV19; size: NA; D: NA; CDR3: CASSTAQMSSYNEQFF; DNA: TGTGCCAGTAGTACAGCGCAGATGAGCTCCTACAATGAGCAGTTCTTC
J: TRBJ1-5; V: TRBV15; size: few; D: NA; CDR3: CATSRGAGDWPQHF; DNA: TGTGCCACCAGCAGAGGGGCAGGGGACTGGCCCCAGCATTTT
J: TRBJ1-2; V: TRBV5-1; size: many; D: TRBD1; CDR3: CASTLGTGPYGYTF; DNA: TGCGCCAGCACCCTCGGGACAGGGCCCTATGGCTACACCTTC
J: TRBJ1-5; V: TRBV12-3/TRBV12-4; size: few; D: NA; CDR3: CASSLSKSQPQHF; DNA: TGTGCCAGCAGTTTATCTAAAAGTCAGCCCCAGCATTTT
J: TRBJ1-4; V: TRBV4-3; size: NA; D: NA; CDR3: CASSQGSDSTNEKLFF; DNA: TGCGCCAGCAGCCAAGGGAGCGATTCAACTAATGAAAAACTGTTTTTT
J: TRBJ1-5; V: TRBV28; size: NA; D: NA; CDR3: CASSLEGRGNWGNQPQHF; DNA: TGTGCCAGCAGTTTAGAGGGCAGGGGCAACTGGGGCAATCAGCCCCAGCATTTT
J: TRBJ1-2; V: TRBV12-3/TRBV12-4; size: NA; D: TRBD1; CDR3: CASSLSGTGGCYGYTF; DNA: TGTGCCAGCAGTCTCTCCGGGACAGGGGGTTGCTATGGCTACACCTTC
J: TRBJ2-4; V: TRBV7-2; size: NA; D: NA; CDR3: CASSLSPRSLVGVTKNIQYF; DNA: TGTGCCAGCAGCTTGTCCCCACGGAGTTTGGTGGGAGTAACCAAAAACATTCAGTACTTC
J: TRBJ2-7; V: TRBV12-3/TRBV12-4; size: many; D: NA; CDR3: CASGYRGSYEQYF; DNA: TGTGCCAGCGGGTACCGAGGCTCCTACGAGCAGTACTTC
J: TRBJ2-7; V: TRBV7-2; size: few; D: TRBD1; CDR3: CASSRRDRVTYEQYF; DNA: TGTGCCAGCAGCCGCCGGGACAGGGTCACCTACGAGCAGTACTTC
J: TRBJ2-3; V: TRBV3-1; size: once; D: NA; CDR3: CASSSPGAESTQYF; DNA: TGTGCCAGCAGCTCCCCGGGAGCCGAGAGTACGCAGTATTTT